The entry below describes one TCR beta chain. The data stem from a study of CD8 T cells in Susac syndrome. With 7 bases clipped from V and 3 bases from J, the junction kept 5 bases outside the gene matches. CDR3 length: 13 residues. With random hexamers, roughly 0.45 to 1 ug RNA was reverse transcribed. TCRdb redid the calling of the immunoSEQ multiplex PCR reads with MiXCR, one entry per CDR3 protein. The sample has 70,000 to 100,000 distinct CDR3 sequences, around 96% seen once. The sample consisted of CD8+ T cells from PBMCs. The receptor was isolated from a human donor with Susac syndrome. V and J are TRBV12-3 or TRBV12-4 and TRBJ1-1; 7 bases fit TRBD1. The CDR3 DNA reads TGTGCCAGCACAGACAGGGCGGACACTGAAGCTTTCTTT. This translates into CASTDRADTEAFF.